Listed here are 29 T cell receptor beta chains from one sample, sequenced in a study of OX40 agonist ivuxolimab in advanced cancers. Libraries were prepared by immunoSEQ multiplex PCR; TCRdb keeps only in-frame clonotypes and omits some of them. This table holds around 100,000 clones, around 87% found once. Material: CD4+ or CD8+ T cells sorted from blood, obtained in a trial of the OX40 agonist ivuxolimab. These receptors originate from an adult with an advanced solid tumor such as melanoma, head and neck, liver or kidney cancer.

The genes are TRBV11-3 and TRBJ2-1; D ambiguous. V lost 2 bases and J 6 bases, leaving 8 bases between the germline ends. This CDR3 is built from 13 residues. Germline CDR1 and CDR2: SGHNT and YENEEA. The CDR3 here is CASSLPASNEQFF. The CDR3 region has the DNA TGTGCCAGCAGCTTACCGGCTAGCAATGAGCAGTTCTTC.

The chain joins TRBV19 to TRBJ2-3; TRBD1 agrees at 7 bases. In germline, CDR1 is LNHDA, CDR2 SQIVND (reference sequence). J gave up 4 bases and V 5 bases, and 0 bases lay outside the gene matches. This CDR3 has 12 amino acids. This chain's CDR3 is CASSGQADTQYF. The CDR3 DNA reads TGTGCCAGTAGTGGACAGGCAGATACGCAGTATTTT.

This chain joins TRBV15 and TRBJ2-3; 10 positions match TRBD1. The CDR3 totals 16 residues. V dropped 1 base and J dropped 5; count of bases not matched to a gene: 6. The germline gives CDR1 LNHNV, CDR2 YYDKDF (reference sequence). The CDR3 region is CATSRAGTGVVDTQYF. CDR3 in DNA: TGTGCCACCAGCAGAGCCGGGACAGGGGTTGTAGATACGCAGTATTTT.

CDR3: CASSLQGVIGEKLFF. The DNA for the CDR3 is TGTGCCAGCAGTTTACAGGGGGTAATCGGTGAAAAACTGTTTTTT. The V call is TRBV5-4, the J call TRBJ1-4; 8 nucleotides match TRBD1. The V gene's germline CDR1 is SGHNT and CDR2 YYREEE (reference sequence). The ends lost 5 bases at V and 7 bases at J; junction bases unmatched: 10. The CDR3 is 15 amino acids.

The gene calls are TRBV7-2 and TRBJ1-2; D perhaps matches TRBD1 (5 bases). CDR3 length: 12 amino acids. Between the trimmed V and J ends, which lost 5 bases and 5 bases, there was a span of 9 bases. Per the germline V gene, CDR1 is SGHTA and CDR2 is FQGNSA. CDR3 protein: CASSERQYGYTF. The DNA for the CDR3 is TGTGCCAGCAGCGAAAGACAGTATGGCTACACCTTC.

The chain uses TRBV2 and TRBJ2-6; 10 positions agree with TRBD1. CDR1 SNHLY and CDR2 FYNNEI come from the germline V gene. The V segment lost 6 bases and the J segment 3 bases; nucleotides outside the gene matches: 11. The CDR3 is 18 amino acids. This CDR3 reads CASRGGQGIEDGANVLTF. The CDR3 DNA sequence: TGTGCCAGCAGGGGGGGACAGGGGATTGAGGATGGGGCCAACGTCCTGACTTTC. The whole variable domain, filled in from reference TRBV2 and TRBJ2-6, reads EPEVTQTPSHQVTQMGQEVILRCVPISNHLYFYWYRQILGQKVEFLVSFYNNEISEKSEIFDDQFSVERPDGSNFTLKIRSTKLEDSAMYFCASRGGQGIEDGANVLTFGAGSRLTVL.

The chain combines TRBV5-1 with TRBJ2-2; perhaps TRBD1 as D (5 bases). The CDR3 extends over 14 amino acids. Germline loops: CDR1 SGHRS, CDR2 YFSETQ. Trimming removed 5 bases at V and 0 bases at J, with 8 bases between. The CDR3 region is CASRGLTNTGELFF. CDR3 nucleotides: TGCGCCAGCAGGGGGCTAACGAACACCGGGGAGCTGTTTTTT.

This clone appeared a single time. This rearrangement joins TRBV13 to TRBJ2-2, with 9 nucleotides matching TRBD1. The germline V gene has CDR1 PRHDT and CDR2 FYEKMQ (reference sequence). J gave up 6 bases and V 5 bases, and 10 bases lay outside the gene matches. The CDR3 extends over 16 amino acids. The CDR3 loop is CASSPWTGERAGELFF. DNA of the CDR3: TGTGCCAGCAGCCCCTGGACAGGGGAAAGGGCCGGGGAGCTGTTTTTT.

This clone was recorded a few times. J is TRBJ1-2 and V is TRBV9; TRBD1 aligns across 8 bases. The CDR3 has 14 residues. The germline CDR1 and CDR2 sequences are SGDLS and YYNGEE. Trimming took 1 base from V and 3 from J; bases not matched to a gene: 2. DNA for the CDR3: TGTGCCAGCAGCGTACAGGGGGCAGACTATGGCTACACCTTC. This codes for CASSVQGADYGYTF. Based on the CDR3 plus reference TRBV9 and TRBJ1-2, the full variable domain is DSGVTQTPKHLITATGQRVTLRCSPRSGDLSVYWYQQSLDQGLQFLIQYYNGEERAKGNILERFSAQQFPDLHSELNLSSLELGDSALYFCASSVQGADYGYTFGSGTRLTVV.

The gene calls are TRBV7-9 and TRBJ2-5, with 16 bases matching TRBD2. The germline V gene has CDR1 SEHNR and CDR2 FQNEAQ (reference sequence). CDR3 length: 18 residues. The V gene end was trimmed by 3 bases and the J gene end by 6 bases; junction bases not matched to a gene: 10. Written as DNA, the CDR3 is TGTGCCAGCAGCTTGGATCCCGGGACTAGCGGGGGGGCACAGACCCAGTACTTC. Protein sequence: CASSLDPGTSGGAQTQYF. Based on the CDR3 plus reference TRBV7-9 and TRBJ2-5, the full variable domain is DTGVSQNPRHKITKRGQNVTFRCDPISEHNRLYWYRQTLGQGPEFLTYFQNEAQLEKSRLLSDRFSAERPKGSFSTLEIQRTEQGDSAMYLCASSLDPGTSGGAQTQYFGPGTRLLVL.

CDR3 in amino acids: CASSLDLNQPQHF. The CDR3 DNA is TGTGCCAGCAGTTTAGACCTAAATCAGCCCCAGCATTTT. The V gene is TRBV6-5, the J gene TRBJ1-5; D unclear. CDR1 and CDR2 (germline): MNHEY, SVGAGI. This CDR3 is 13 amino acids long. V lost 4 bases and J 4 bases, leaving 8 bases between the germline ends.

DNA for the CDR3: TGTGCCAGCAGTTACACCAGGGGCTACGAGCAGTACTTC. This gives the protein CASSYTRGYEQYF. The J gene is TRBJ2-7, the V gene TRBV6-5; perhaps TRBD1 as D (6 bases). Trimming pared 2 bases from V and 3 bases from J, leaving 8 bases between. There are 13 residues in the CDR3. The germline gives CDR1 MNHEY, CDR2 SVGAGI.

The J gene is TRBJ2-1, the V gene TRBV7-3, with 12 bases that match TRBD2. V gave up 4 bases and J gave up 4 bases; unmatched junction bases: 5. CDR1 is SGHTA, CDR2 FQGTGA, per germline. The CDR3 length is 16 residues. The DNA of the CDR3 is TGTGCCAGCAGCTCCGGACTAGCGGGGTGGTACAATGAGCAGTTCTTC. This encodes CASSSGLAGWYNEQFF.

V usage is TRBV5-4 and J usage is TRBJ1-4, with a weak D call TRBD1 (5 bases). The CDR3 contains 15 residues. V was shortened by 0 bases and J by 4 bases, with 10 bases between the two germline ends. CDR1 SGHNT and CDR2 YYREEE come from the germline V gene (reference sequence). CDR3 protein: CASSLGGQGNEKLFF. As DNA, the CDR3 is TGTGCCAGCAGCTTGGGAGGGCAGGGTAATGAAAAACTGTTTTTT.

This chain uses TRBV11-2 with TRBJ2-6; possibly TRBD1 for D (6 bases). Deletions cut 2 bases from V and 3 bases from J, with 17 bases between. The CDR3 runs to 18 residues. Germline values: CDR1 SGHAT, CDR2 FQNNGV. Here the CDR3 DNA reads TGTGCCAGCAGCTTAAGGGCCCTTCGAGGGGGTGGGGCCAACGTCCTGACTTTC. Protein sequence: CASSLRALRGGGANVLTF.

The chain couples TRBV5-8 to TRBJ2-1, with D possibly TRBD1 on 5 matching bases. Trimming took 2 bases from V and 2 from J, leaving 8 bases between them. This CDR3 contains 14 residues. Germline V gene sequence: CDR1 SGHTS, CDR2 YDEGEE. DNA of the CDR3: TGTGCCAGCAGCTTCTCAGGGCCCTACAATGAGCAGTTCTTC. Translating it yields CASSFSGPYNEQFF.

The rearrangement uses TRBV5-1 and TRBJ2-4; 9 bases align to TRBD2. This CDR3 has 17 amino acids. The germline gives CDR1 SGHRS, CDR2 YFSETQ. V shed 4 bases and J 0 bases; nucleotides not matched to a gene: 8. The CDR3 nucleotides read TGCGCCAGCAGCCCGCATAGCGGGGGCGTAGCCAAAAACATTCAGTACTTC. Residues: CASSPHSGGVAKNIQYF.

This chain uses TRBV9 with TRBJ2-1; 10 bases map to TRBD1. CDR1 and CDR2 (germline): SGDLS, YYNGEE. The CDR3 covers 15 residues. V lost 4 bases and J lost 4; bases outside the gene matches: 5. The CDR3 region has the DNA TGTGCCAGCAGCCCCGGGACAGGGGCTTACAATGAGCAGTTCTTC. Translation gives CASSPGTGAYNEQFF.

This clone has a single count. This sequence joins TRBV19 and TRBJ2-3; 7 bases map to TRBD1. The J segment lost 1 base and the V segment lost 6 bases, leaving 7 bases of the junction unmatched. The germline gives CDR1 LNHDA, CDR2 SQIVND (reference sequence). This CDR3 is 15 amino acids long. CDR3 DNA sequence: TGTGCCAGTAGAGAGACAGGGAAGGGCACAGATACGCAGTATTTT. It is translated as CASRETGKGTDTQYF.

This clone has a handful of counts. This CDR3 is CASSLRDNTIYF. The CDR3 DNA reads as TGTGCCAGCAGCTTAAGGGACAACACCATATATTTT. The chain is built from TRBV7-9 and TRBJ1-3; a weak D match, TRBD1 (5 bases). V lost 2 bases to trimming and J lost 7 bases, with 6 bases between them. Germline V gene data show CDR1 as SEHNR and CDR2 as FQNEAQ (reference sequence). The CDR3 consists of 12 residues.

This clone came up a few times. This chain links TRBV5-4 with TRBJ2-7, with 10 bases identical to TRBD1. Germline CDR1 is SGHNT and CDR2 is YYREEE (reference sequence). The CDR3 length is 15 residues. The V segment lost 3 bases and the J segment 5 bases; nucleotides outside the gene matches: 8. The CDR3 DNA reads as TGTGCCAGCAGCTCTGACCGGGACAGGGGTCACGAGCAGTACTTC. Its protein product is CASSSDRDRGHEQYF.

The DNA of the CDR3 is TGTGCCAGCAGTTACAGGGACGGGGATCAGCCCCAGCATTTT. Translated: CASSYRDGDQPQHF. This rearrangement joins TRBV6-6 to TRBJ1-5; D might be TRBD1 (5 bases). CDR1 is MNHNY, CDR2 SVGAGI, per germline (reference sequence). This CDR3 is built from 14 residues. The V end was cut by 2 bases, the J end by 5 bases, with 10 bases between.

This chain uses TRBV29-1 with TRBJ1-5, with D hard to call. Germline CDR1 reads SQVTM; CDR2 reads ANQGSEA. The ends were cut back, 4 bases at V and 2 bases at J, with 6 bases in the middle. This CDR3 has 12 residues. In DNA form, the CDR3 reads TGCAGCGTTGTTTCAGGCAATCAGCCCCAGCATTTT. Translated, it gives CSVVSGNQPQHF.

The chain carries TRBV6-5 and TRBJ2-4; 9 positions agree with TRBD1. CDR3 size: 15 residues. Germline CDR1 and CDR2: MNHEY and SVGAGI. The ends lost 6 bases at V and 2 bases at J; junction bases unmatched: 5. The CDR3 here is CASRDRGSSKNIQYF. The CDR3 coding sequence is TGTGCCAGCAGGGACAGGGGCAGTTCCAAAAACATTCAGTACTTC.

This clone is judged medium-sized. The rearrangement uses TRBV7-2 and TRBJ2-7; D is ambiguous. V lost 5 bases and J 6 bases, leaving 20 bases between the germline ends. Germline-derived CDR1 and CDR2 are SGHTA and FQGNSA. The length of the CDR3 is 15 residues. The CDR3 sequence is CASSRVPTTVGEQYF. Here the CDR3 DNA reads TGTGCCAGCAGCCGGGTCCCTACCACGGTCGGCGAGCAGTACTTC.

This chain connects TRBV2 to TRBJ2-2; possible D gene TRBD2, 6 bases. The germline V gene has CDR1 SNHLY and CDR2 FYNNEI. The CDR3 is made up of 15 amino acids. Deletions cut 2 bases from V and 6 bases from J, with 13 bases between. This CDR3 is CASSERAGGPGELFF. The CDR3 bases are TGTGCCAGCAGTGAAAGGGCAGGAGGGCCCGGGGAGCTGTTTTTT.

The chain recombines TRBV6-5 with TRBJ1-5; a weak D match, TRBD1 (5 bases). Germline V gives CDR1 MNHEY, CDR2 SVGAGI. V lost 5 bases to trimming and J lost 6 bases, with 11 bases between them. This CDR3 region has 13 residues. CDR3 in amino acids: CASSMTGGQPQHF. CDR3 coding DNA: TGTGCCAGCAGTATGACGGGGGGTCAGCCCCAGCATTTT.

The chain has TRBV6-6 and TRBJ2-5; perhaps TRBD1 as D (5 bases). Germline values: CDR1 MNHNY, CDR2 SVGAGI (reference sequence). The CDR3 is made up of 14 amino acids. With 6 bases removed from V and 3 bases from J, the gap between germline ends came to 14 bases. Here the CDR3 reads CASRIQGSEETQYF. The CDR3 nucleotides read TGTGCCAGCAGGATTCAGGGATCCGAAGAGACCCAGTACTTC.

The CDR3 protein is CASSLGRIHSPLHF. The CDR3 DNA reads TGCGCCAGCAGCTTGGGCAGGATCCATTCACCCCTCCACTTT. The chain carries TRBV5-1 and TRBJ1-6; D is uncertain. Germline V gives CDR1 SGHRS, CDR2 YFSETQ. V was pared by 0 bases and J by 8 bases, with 9 bases between. The CDR3 contains 14 residues.